The entry that follows covers one T cell receptor beta chain sequence. Its antigen is currently unknown. CDR1 LGHDT and CDR2 YNNKEL come from the germline V gene (reference sequence). V lost 4 bases, J lost 2 bases, and 6 bases stayed unmatched. The CDR3 runs 15 residues. This was the immunoSEQ version 4 assay in survey mode. Sequencing was performed with immunoSEQ multiplex PCR; in TCRdb, only in-frame clones are kept and a portion is missing. The sample yields some 50,000 clones, around 90% seen once. This record comes from a study of persistence of HIV-infected CD4 T cells. General study findings and limits: Compared with CD3/CD28-stimulated cells, CMV- and Gag-responding cells showed lower TCRbeta richness. Antigen-responding cells were enriched for degenerate expanded CDR3beta sequences.

Nonspecific anti-CD3/anti-CD28 bead stimulation represents the broad CD4+ T cell repertoire. Sorting selected CD4+ T cells upregulating both CD40 ligand and CD69. Here the sequenced sample was CD4+ T cells sorted from PBMCs after roughly 18-hour stimulation, taken from a patient who received antiretroviral therapy. The rearrangement joins TRBV3-1 (or the pseudogene TRBV3-2) to TRBJ2-3; 7 positions match TRBD1. The sequence derives from an adult woman with HIV who was CMV-seropositive. The CDR3 sequence is CASSPGTDPTDTQYF. The CDR3 coding sequence is TGTGCCAGCAGCCCCGGGACAGACCCCACAGATACGCAGTATTTT.